This TCR beta chain was observed in a study of cytomegalovirus exposure and HLA in healthy donors. Primers: 60 Vbeta forward and 13 Jbeta reverse. Repertoires were generated with immunoSEQ multiplex PCR, while TCRdb's copy carries only in-frame clones and drops some. This sample has roughly 160,000 clones, with roughly 78% found just once. Study-wide points: Reportedly, HLA-A and HLA-B alleles of most subjects were accurately predicted from TCR beta. An analysis was carried out at a later point. It showed that HLA-associated TCR beta chains were more clonally expanded than equally common non-associated chains.

For this clone: Its antigen is unknown.

The source of this sequence is a woman aged 50 to 60 in good health and CMV-seropositive. The sample comprised PBMCs.

The CDR3 nucleotides are TGTGCCAGCAGTCGCGGACGGGGCCAGCGGGGGGACAATGAGCAGTTCTTC. Its translation is CASSRGRGQRGDNEQFF. The chain recombines TRBV27 with TRBJ2-1, with 9 bases aligning to TRBD2. Looked up from germline, CDR1 is MNHEY and CDR2 is SMNVEV (reference sequence). Trimming removed 5 bases from V and 5 bases from J; junction bases left unmatched: 13. This CDR3 comprises 17 residues.